What follows is one T cell receptor (beta chain) and its context. Its antigen is as yet unknown. The data are from a study of cytomegalovirus exposure and HLA in healthy donors. Broader study findings: According to the study, some 160 TCR beta chains were cytomegalovirus-associated.

From the 120-subject validation cohort, which was separate from the roughly 670-subject first cohort, the donors were drawn. Germline-derived CDR1 and CDR2 are MDHEN and SYDVKM. This CDR3 contains 15 residues. With 6 bases removed from V and 0 bases from J, the gap between germline ends came to 13 bases. The repertoire was sequenced with immunoSEQ multiplex PCR; TCRdb's copy has only in-frame clones and lacks some. The sample has over 200,000 clones; around four fifths are singletons. This sequence originates from a woman younger than 30 in good health and CMV-seronegative. Source material: PBMCs. This rearrangement joins TRBV28 to TRBJ2-3; unclear D gene. In DNA, the CDR3 is TGTGCCAGCAGGGCCCCGACGCGGAGCACAGATACGCAGTATTTT. Translated: CASRAPTRSTDTQYF.